Each of the 26 T cell receptor beta chains below was sequenced from the same sample in a study of a mutant IDH1 vaccine in newly diagnosed glioma. Time point reported: week 5, during vaccination. A 20-mer mutant IDH1 peptide at 300 ug was injected subcutaneously with topical imiquimod. TCRdb's table, derived via immunoSEQ multiplex PCR, lists solely in-frame clones and lacks some. The data hold roughly 40,000 clones, with over 75% observed a single time. These receptors have no known antigen. The sequences come from PBMCs, collected from a glioma patient whose treatment included an IDH1 peptide vaccine. The receptors were sampled from a man between 40 and 49 years old with glioma.

This clone was found a few times. The gene calls are TRBV18 and TRBJ1-2, with a possible D match to TRBD1 (5 bases). Deletions cut 2 bases from V and 5 bases from J, with 9 bases between. In germline, CDR1 is KGHSH, CDR2 LQKENI. The CDR3 contains 13 residues. CDR3 residues: CASSPDRTYGYTF. CDR3 coding DNA: TGTGCCAGCTCACCAGACAGAACTTATGGCTACACCTTC.

This clone was seen a single time. The chain joins TRBV28 to TRBJ1-2; 8 bases fit TRBD1. The CDR3 contains 15 residues. Germline CDR1 is MDHEN and CDR2 is SYDVKM. With V trimmed by 1 base and J by 2 bases, 3 bases remained unmatched. CDR3 nucleotide sequence: TGTGCCAGCAGTTTATCCAGGGGGCGAAACTATGGCTACACCTTC. Amino acid sequence: CASSLSRGRNYGYTF.

The chain couples TRBV27 to TRBJ2-2; 10 bases agree with TRBD2. Losses at the gene ends were 7 bases for V and 4 bases for J; bases not matched to a gene: 6. The CDR3 length is 15 residues. Germline CDR1 and CDR2: MNHEY and SMNVEV (reference sequence). Here the CDR3 DNA reads TGTGCCAGCACCGGACTAGCGGAGTTCACCGGGGAGCTGTTTTTT. Its translation: CASTGLAEFTGELFF.

The V and J genes are TRBV30 and TRBJ1-6; no clear D. The CDR3 contains 16 residues. CDR1 and CDR2 (germline): GTSNPN, SVGIG (reference sequence). V was shortened by 0 bases and J by 10 bases, with 19 bases between the two germline ends. CDR3 nucleotides: TGTGCCTGGAGTGTACTCCCGGCACGGGTTGGGTCACCCCTCCACTTT. Encoded protein: CAWSVLPARVGSPLHF.

The V call is TRBV27, the J call TRBJ2-7; weak D call: TRBD1 (6 bases). V was trimmed by 3 bases and J by 4 bases, leaving 16 bases between them. The CDR3 consists of 15 residues. The germline V gene encodes CDR1 MNHEY and CDR2 SMNVEV (reference sequence). The CDR3 here is CASSFTGLGRYEQYF. DNA for the CDR3: TGTGCCAGCAGTTTTACAGGGCTGGGAAGATACGAGCAGTACTTC.

This clone was seen a single time. The V and J genes are TRBV5-1 and TRBJ1-1; 9 bases are a match to TRBD1. The V gene end was trimmed by 0 bases and the J gene end by 5 bases; junction bases not matched to a gene: 5. CDR1 is SGHRS and CDR2 is YFSETQ in the germline V gene. There are 15 residues in the CDR3. In DNA form, the CDR3 reads TGCGCCAGCAGCTTGGGCGGACAGGGGAAGACTGAAGCTTTCTTT. Protein product: CASSLGGQGKTEAFF.

The chain uses TRBV9 and TRBJ1-1; 11 nucleotides match TRBD1. Trimming took 4 bases from V and 4 from J; bases not matched to a gene: 9. The length of the CDR3 is 16 residues. Germline V gene data show CDR1 as SGDLS and CDR2 as YYNGEE. In nucleotides, the CDR3 is TGTGCCAGCAGCCCGTGGACAGGGGGCACCGTCACTGAAGCTTTCTTT. As protein: CASSPWTGGTVTEAFF.

The chain couples TRBV11-2 to TRBJ2-1, with TRBD2 identical over 7 bases. CDR3 length: 14 residues. V lost 5 bases and J lost 4; bases outside the gene matches: 5. Germline CDR1 is SGHAT and CDR2 is FQNNGV. The chain's CDR3 is CASSPTSPYNEQFF. In DNA, the CDR3 is TGTGCCAGCAGCCCGACTAGCCCATACAATGAGCAGTTCTTC.

This clone appeared a single time. The chain links TRBV28 to TRBJ2-6, with D perhaps matching TRBD1 (5 bases). The CDR3 covers 17 residues. Looked up from germline, CDR1 is MDHEN and CDR2 is SYDVKM. Between the trimmed V and J ends, which lost 5 bases and 0 bases, there was a span of 14 bases. CDR3 sequence (DNA): TGTGCCAGCAGTCCCCTCCGACAGAGCTCTGGGGCCAACGTCCTGACTTTC. This codes for CASSPLRQSSGANVLTF. Based on the CDR3 plus reference TRBV28 and TRBJ2-6, the full variable domain is DVKVTQSSRYLVKRTGEKVFLECVQDMDHENMFWYRQDPGLGLRLIYFSYDVKMKEKGDIPEGYSVSREKKERFSLILESASTNQTSMYLCASSPLRQSSGANVLTFGAGSRLTVL.

The V call is TRBV5-1, the J call TRBJ1-2, with D perhaps matching TRBD1 (5 bases). The germline V and J ends were trimmed by 0 bases and 7 bases, with 10 bases remaining between them. Germline V gene lookup returns CDR1 SGHRS and CDR2 YFSETQ. CDR3 length equals 13 residues. CDR3 bases: TGCGCCAGCAGCTTGGGACAGTCACCTGGCTACACCTTC. Its protein is CASSLGQSPGYTF.

This chain links TRBV10-3 with TRBJ2-7; D is tentatively TRBD1 or TRBD2 (5 bases each). Trimming removed 6 bases from V and 2 bases from J, with 14 bases in between. CDR3 size: 14 residues. Germline V lookup: CDR1 ENHRY, CDR2 SYGVKD. CDR3 DNA sequence: TGTGCCATCAGAGCCGGGACGGCAACCTACGAGCAGTACTTC. Amino acid sequence: CAIRAGTATYEQYF.

The genes are TRBV11-3 and TRBJ2-7, with 8 bases that match TRBD1. Germline V CDR1 and CDR2: SGHNT, YENEEA. The CDR3 spans 12 residues. V lost 5 bases and J lost 8; bases outside the gene matches: 5. CDR3 residues: CASSPDREKQYF. CDR3 nucleotides: TGTGCCAGCAGCCCGGACAGGGAGAAGCAGTACTTC.

The chain combines TRBV10-3 with TRBJ2-7, with TRBD1 identical over 9 bases. This CDR3 has 14 residues. Trimming cost V 4 bases and J 6 bases; bases outside gene matches: 7. From germline, CDR1 is ENHRY and CDR2 SYGVKD. CDR3 sequence reads: CAISAGTGKGEQYF. The CDR3 DNA is TGTGCCATCAGTGCCGGGACAGGGAAGGGCGAGCAGTACTTC.

In its sample, this clone was seen once. The chain carries TRBV10-2 and TRBJ2-7; D may correspond to TRBD1 or TRBD2 (6 bases each). Trimming shortened V by 7 bases and J by 3 bases, and 10 bases separated the two germline ends. Germline loops: CDR1 WSHSY, CDR2 SAAADI. The CDR3 covers 12 residues. CDR3 in amino acids: CASKQGGYEQYF. The DNA of the CDR3 is TGCGCCAGCAAACAGGGAGGCTACGAGCAGTACTTC.

In its sample, this clone was seen once. For the CDR3, the DNA is TGTGCCAGCAGTTCGGGACAGGGGGCGCGGGAGACCCAGTACTTC. Protein: CASSSGQGARETQYF. V gene TRBV28 combines with J gene TRBJ2-5; TRBD1 matches at 12 bases. The CDR3 consists of 15 residues. Germline V gives CDR1 MDHEN, CDR2 SYDVKM. The V segment lost 4 bases and the J segment 5 bases; nucleotides outside the gene matches: 5.

This sequence joins TRBV10-3 and TRBJ2-1; 8 bases are shared with TRBD2. After removal of 3 bases from V and 2 bases from J, the junction contained 9 bases not matched to a gene. Per germline, CDR1 ENHRY and CDR2 SYGVKD. The CDR3 consists of 17 residues. As DNA, the CDR3 is TGTGCCATCAGTGATGGGACTAGTGGTAATGCCTACAATGAGCAGTTCTTC. It specifies CAISDGTSGNAYNEQFF.

The chain links TRBV6-1 to TRBJ1-5; D is unresolved. Between the trimmed V and J ends, which lost 2 bases and 7 bases, there was a span of 12 bases. Germline V gene lookup returns CDR1 MNHNS and CDR2 SASEGT. The CDR3 has 14 amino acids. Written as DNA, the CDR3 is TGTGCCAGCAGTGAATTACCGCGGGTCCAGCCCCAGCATTTT. Its translation: CASSELPRVQPQHF.

The gene calls are TRBV7-9 and TRBJ2-3, with unresolved D. V gave up 6 bases and J gave up 3 bases, with 13 bases separating them. The germline CDR1 and CDR2 sequences are SEHNR and FQNEAQ (reference sequence). This CDR3 contains 14 residues. Here the CDR3 reads CASRWTQTTDTQYF. The CDR3 coding sequence is TGTGCCAGCAGGTGGACCCAGACAACAGATACGCAGTATTTT. The whole variable domain, remainder taken from reference TRBV7-9 and TRBJ2-3, is DTGVSQNPRHKITKRGQNVTFRCDPISEHNRLYWYRQTLGQGPEFLTYFQNEAQLEKSRLLSDRFSAERPKGSFSTLEIQRTEQGDSAMYLCASRWTQTTDTQYFGPGTRLTVL.

This CDR3 reads CATSRGPIGPTDTQYF. The CDR3 nucleotides are TGTGCCACCAGCAGAGGTCCAATAGGTCCCACAGATACGCAGTATTTT. V usage is TRBV15 and J usage is TRBJ2-3, with D unclear. The V gene lost 1 base and the J gene lost 2 bases, with 13 bases spanning the gap. Germline loops: CDR1 LNHNV, CDR2 YYDKDF (reference sequence). This CDR3 is 16 amino acids long.

The chain combines TRBV7-8 with TRBJ2-3; D is possibly TRBD2 (5 bases). The CDR3 is 17 residues long. CDR1 SGHVS and CDR2 FQNEAQ come from the germline V gene. The ends were cut back, 1 base at V and 10 bases at J, with 24 bases in the middle. Here the CDR3 reads CASSLGRVLAQAHPQYF. The CDR3 DNA follows: TGTGCCAGCAGCTTAGGCCGGGTGTTAGCGCAAGCCCATCCGCAGTATTTT.

This chain uses TRBV5-1 with TRBJ2-1, with 13 nucleotides matching TRBD2. J was trimmed by 3 bases and V by 4 bases; bases with no gene match: 7. The CDR3 has 17 residues. Germline V gene lookup returns CDR1 SGHRS and CDR2 YFSETQ. CDR3 sequence: CASSAGTSGMLYNEQFF. CDR3 in DNA: TGCGCCAGCAGCGCGGGGACTAGCGGGATGCTCTACAATGAGCAGTTCTTC.

The gene calls are TRBV5-6 and TRBJ2-1; no definite D call. V was trimmed by 1 base and J by 6 bases, leaving 2 bases between them. The CDR3 totals 11 residues. Looked up from germline, CDR1 is SGHDT and CDR2 is YYEEEE. CDR3 DNA sequence: TGTGCCAGCAGCTTGTTCAATGAGCAGTTCTTC. It specifies CASSLFNEQFF.

This rearrangement joins TRBV10-3 to TRBJ1-4; D is perhaps TRBD1 (5 bases). Germline CDR1 and CDR2: ENHRY and SYGVKD. The V gene lost 10 bases and the J gene lost 5 bases, with 17 bases spanning the gap. The CDR3 is 14 amino acids. CDR3 in amino acids: CASFSGTGNEKLFF. The CDR3 DNA sequence: TGTGCCAGCTTTTCCGGGACGGGGAATGAAAAACTGTTTTTT.

Only one count was recorded for this clone. The V and J genes are TRBV6-1 and TRBJ1-1; D is unresolved. Germline CDR1 reads MNHNS; CDR2 reads SASEGT. Trimming took 1 base from V and 5 from J, leaving 17 bases between them. The CDR3 length is 16 residues. The CDR3 region is CASSEVRGTDTTEAFF. In nucleotides, the CDR3 is TGTGCCAGCAGTGAAGTACGGGGAACCGATACAACTGAAGCTTTCTTT.

The rearrangement uses TRBV4-2 and TRBJ2-2; no definite D call. Germline lookup yields CDR1 LGHNA and CDR2 YNFKEQ. CDR3 size: 13 residues. Trimming took 5 bases from V and 5 from J, leaving 9 bases between them. For the CDR3, the DNA is TGTGCCAGCAGCAATAGCAGGACCGGGGAGCTGTTTTTT. Amino acid sequence: CASSNSRTGELFF.

The chain couples TRBV7-2 to TRBJ2-1, with D hard to call. Trimming cost V 5 bases and J 3 bases, with 8 bases left between them. CDR1 and CDR2 (germline): SGHTA, FQGNSA. The CDR3 totals 13 residues. CDR3 sequence reads: CASSQAYYNEQFF. CDR3 DNA: TGTGCCAGCAGCCAAGCTTACTACAATGAGCAGTTCTTC.